What follows are 18 T cell receptor beta chains derived from one specimen sequenced in a study of T cells in tumors after PD-1 blockade. Sequencing was performed with immunoSEQ multiplex PCR; in TCRdb, only in-frame clones are kept and a portion is missing. The data hold over 30,000 clones, with 78% observed a single time. Sequencing used PBMCs, obtained before anti-PD-1 treatment. Receptors originate from a human donor with basal cell carcinoma.

V usage is TRBV7-9 and J usage is TRBJ2-3; 8 bases map to TRBD2. V trimming: 4 bases; J trimming: 2 bases; junction bases outside the gene matches: 14. In germline, CDR1 is SEHNR, CDR2 FQNEAQ (reference sequence). There are 18 residues in the CDR3. The CDR3 region is CASSSVSGRPIDTDTQYF. In DNA, the CDR3 is TGTGCCAGCAGCTCGGTCAGCGGGAGACCTATTGACACAGATACGCAGTATTTT.

CDR3 sequence: CASSRGPGLVTDTQYF. The CDR3 DNA follows: TGTGCCAGCAGCCGTGGCCCGGGACTTGTCACAGATACGCAGTATTTT. The chain combines TRBV7-6 with TRBJ2-3, with D possibly matching TRBD2 (6 bases). Germline V lookup: CDR1 SGHVS, CDR2 FNYEAQ. This CDR3 is 16 amino acids long. V lost 5 bases, J lost 2 bases, and 17 bases lay in between.

This chain joins TRBV28 and TRBJ1-4; the D gene is possibly TRBD1 (5 bases). V was clipped by 7 bases and J by 8 bases, with 17 bases between them. The CDR3 totals 14 residues. Germline V gene data show CDR1 as MDHEN and CDR2 as SYDVKM. This CDR3 is CASTLLGEQEKLFF. CDR3 in DNA: TGTGCCAGCACCCTGCTAGGGGAGCAGGAAAAACTGTTTTTT.

The chain carries TRBV9 and TRBJ2-3; D unresolved. CDR3 size: 9 residues. Deletions cut 9 bases from V and 14 bases from J, with 13 bases between. The V gene's germline CDR1 is SGDLS and CDR2 YYNGEE. The DNA for the CDR3 is TGTGCCATCGTCCCGGATTGGTATTTT. As protein: CAIVPDWYF.

The rearrangement joins TRBV6-1 to TRBJ2-7; 7 bases line up with TRBD1. Per the germline V gene, CDR1 is MNHNS and CDR2 is SASEGT. The CDR3 totals 14 residues. Trimming at V came to 4 bases and at J to 2 bases, leaving 5 bases not matched to a gene. The CDR3 is CASSGAGGTYEQYF. Written as DNA, the CDR3 is TGTGCCAGCAGTGGAGCAGGGGGAACCTACGAGCAGTACTTC.

This chain uses TRBV29-1 with TRBJ2-1; 12 bases fit TRBD2. CDR3 length equals 18 residues. With 4 bases clipped from V and 7 bases from J, the junction kept 17 bases outside the gene matches. The germline gives CDR1 SQVTM, CDR2 ANQGSEA. The CDR3 reads CSVVGLAGGPVVGNEQFF. CDR3 nucleotides: TGCAGCGTTGTGGGGCTAGCGGGAGGGCCCGTGGTAGGGAATGAGCAGTTCTTC.

The rearrangement links TRBV6-1 to TRBJ1-1, with 8 bases matching TRBD1. The CDR3 is made up of 16 amino acids. The V gene's germline CDR1 is MNHNS and CDR2 SASEGT. With V trimmed by 2 bases and J by 4 bases, 9 bases remained unmatched. The CDR3 bases are TGTGCCAGCAGTGAAATGGCTGGGCAGGGGGCCACTGAAGCTTTCTTT. Translated, it gives CASSEMAGQGATEAFF.

The chain has TRBV28 and TRBJ2-1; a possible D gene is TRBD1 (5 bases). The germline V gene encodes CDR1 MDHEN and CDR2 SYDVKM. The CDR3 sequence is 16 residues long. With 2 bases removed from V and 8 bases from J, the gap between germline ends came to 19 bases. CDR3 in amino acids: CASSLRGVVRSHEQFF. The CDR3 nucleotides read TGTGCCAGCAGTTTAAGGGGTGTAGTGAGGAGTCATGAGCAGTTCTTC.

The sample holds one count of this clone. This chain connects TRBV3-1 (or the pseudogene TRBV3-2) to TRBJ2-7; either TRBD1 or TRBD2 may supply D (6 bases each). V was clipped by 1 base and J by 6 bases, with 13 bases between them. This CDR3 spans 14 amino acids. Germline V gene data show CDR1 as LGHDT and CDR2 as YNNKEL (reference sequence). Here the CDR3 DNA reads TGTGCCAGCAGCCAAGTATTACAGGGAGGCGAGCAGTACTTC. Translating it yields CASSQVLQGGEQYF.

This chain links TRBV7-3 with TRBJ1-1; D unclear. Trimming took off 0 bases at V and 0 bases at J, with 5 bases between the two ends. In germline, CDR1 is SGHTA, CDR2 FQGTGA. The CDR3 length is 14 residues. Here the CDR3 DNA reads TGTGCCAGCAGCTTAACGGACTTGAACACTGAAGCTTTCTTT. Protein product: CASSLTDLNTEAFF. Drawing the rest from reference TRBV7-3 and TRBJ1-1, the complete variable domain is GAGVSQTPSNKVTEKGKYVELRCDPISGHTALYWYRQSLGQGPEFLIYFQGTGAADDSGLPNDRFFAVRPEGSVSTLKIQRTERGDSAVYLCASSLTDLNTEAFFGQGTRLTVV.

The chain has TRBV7-2 and TRBJ2-5; 9 nucleotides agree with TRBD2. This CDR3 is built from 15 residues. The V gene's germline CDR1 is SGHTA and CDR2 FQGNSA. The J segment lost 3 bases and the V segment lost 3 bases, leaving 5 bases of the junction unmatched. The CDR3 DNA follows: TGTGCCAGCAGCTTCGTGGGACTAGCTGAAGAGACCCAGTACTTC. This codes for CASSFVGLAEETQYF.

This clone was observed a handful of times. The rearrangement links TRBV11-3 to TRBJ2-1; 9 bases are shared with TRBD1. CDR1 and CDR2 from the germline V gene are SGHNT and YENEEA. J lost 4 bases, V lost 4 bases, and 2 bases had no gene match. The CDR3 consists of 14 residues. This chain's CDR3 is CASSWDRAYNEQFF. The CDR3 DNA sequence: TGTGCCAGCAGCTGGGACAGGGCTTACAATGAGCAGTTCTTC.

This rearrangement joins TRBV30 to TRBJ1-1; the D is unclear. CDR1 and CDR2 (germline): GTSNPN, SVGIG (reference sequence). Trimming stripped 4 bases from V and 4 bases from J, with 4 bases between. The CDR3 sequence is 10 residues long. CDR3 sequence: CAWIGTEAFF. Here the CDR3 DNA reads TGTGCCTGGATCGGCACTGAAGCTTTCTTT. Full variable domain (outside the CDR3, taken from reference TRBV30 and TRBJ1-1): SQTIHQWPATLVQPVGSPLSLECTVEGTSNPNLYWYRQAAGRGLQLLFYSVGIGQISSEVPQNLSASRPQDRQFILSSKKLLLSDSGFYLCAWIGTEAFFGQGTRLTVV.

J is TRBJ2-7 and V is TRBV15; D not resolved. The CDR3 runs 13 residues. V shed 0 bases and J shed 7 bases, with 10 bases lying between them. Germline V gene sequence: CDR1 LNHNV, CDR2 YYDKDF (reference sequence). CDR3: CATSRDPLNEQYF. The DNA for the CDR3 is TGTGCCACCAGCAGAGATCCCCTCAATGAGCAGTACTTC.

This clone has a handful of counts. V is TRBV7-9 and J is TRBJ2-3; D unresolved. Germline assignment: CDR1 SEHNR and CDR2 FQNEAQ (reference sequence). V gave up 4 bases and J gave up 2 bases, with 13 bases separating them. The CDR3 is 15 amino acids. The CDR3 sequence is CASSSDLTSTDTQYF. CDR3 sequence (DNA): TGTGCCAGCAGCTCAGACCTAACATCCACAGATACGCAGTATTTT.

V is TRBV4-3 and J is TRBJ2-1, with TRBD2 matching 14 bases. In germline, CDR1 is LGHNA, CDR2 YSLEER. The CDR3 consists of 16 residues. The J segment lost 7 bases and the V segment lost 0 bases, leaving 2 bases of the junction unmatched. CDR3 loop: CASSQDRTSGGNEQFF. CDR3 sequence (DNA): TGCGCCAGCAGCCAAGATCGGACTAGCGGGGGGAATGAGCAGTTCTTC.

The chain links TRBV11-3 to TRBJ2-3; D may correspond to TRBD1 or TRBD2 (5 bases each). Germline V gene data show CDR1 as SGHNT and CDR2 as YENEEA. V was clipped by 5 bases and J by 1 base, with 10 bases between them. This CDR3 is 14 amino acids long. The CDR3 loop is CASSQGDRTDTQYF. CDR3 DNA: TGTGCCAGCAGCCAAGGGGACCGCACAGATACGCAGTATTTT.

The chain has TRBV7-8 and TRBJ2-3, with D possibly being TRBD1 (6 bases). The V end was cut by 2 bases, the J end by 8 bases, with 8 bases between. Germline V gene sequence: CDR1 SGHVS, CDR2 FQNEAQ. This CDR3 is built from 12 residues. CDR3 residues: CASSLKGGTQYF. The CDR3 DNA reads TGTGCCAGCAGCTTAAAAGGGGGTACGCAGTATTTT.